This TCR beta chain was documented in a study of T cell responses to AZD1222 COVID-19 vaccine. The V gene end was trimmed by 8 bases and the J gene end by 9 bases; junction bases not matched to a gene: 11. The germline V gene has CDR1 LNHDA and CDR2 SQIVND (reference sequence). This CDR3 has 14 amino acids. Produced via immunoSEQ multiplex PCR; TCRdb's table is partial and in-frame only. The table lists some 120,000 clones, roughly 93% of them singletons. The rearrangement links TRBV19 to TRBJ2-1; 9 nucleotides line up with TRBD2. This sample comprised peripheral blood, obtained 28 days after the second AZD1222 dose. This receptor was taken from an adult who received the AZD1222 COVID-19 vaccine. The CDR3 sequence is CASDASGMVGEQFF. The CDR3, as DNA: TGTGCCAGTGACGCTAGCGGGATGGTGGGTGAGCAGTTCTTC.